One and the same sample provided the 13 T cell receptor beta chains below, sequenced in a study of blood T cell repertoires in COVID-19. The method was immunoSEQ multiplex PCR; TCRdb's version includes in-frame clones alone and lacks a portion of them. The repertoire holds a few hundred thousand clones, roughly 80% seen once, with 4.5% to 6% in the top ten. The sample consisted of PBMCs or T cells enriched from blood (not recorded which). These receptors were collected from a man in his forties who had been exposed to COVID-19.

The chain combines TRBV24-1 with TRBJ2-1, with TRBD2 matching 7 bases. This CDR3 has 17 residues. Trimming cost V 4 bases and J 3 bases; bases outside gene matches: 11. Germline-derived CDR1 and CDR2 are KGHDR and SFDVKD. CDR3 bases: TGTGCCACCAGTGACCCCACTTTGGGGGGGGACTACAATGAGCAGTTCTTC. Protein sequence: CATSDPTLGGDYNEQFF.

The rearrangement links TRBV12-5 to TRBJ2-3; 11 bases align to TRBD2. V lost 6 bases, J lost 3 bases, and 2 bases stayed unmatched. CDR1 is LGHNT, CDR2 FRNRAP, per germline. The CDR3 has 14 amino acids. CDR3 coding DNA: TGTGCTAGTGGCCTAGCGGGAGGAACAGATACGCAGTATTTT. The encoded protein is CASGLAGGTDTQYF.

The V call is TRBV5-6, the J call TRBJ2-5, with unresolved D. V was trimmed by 4 bases and J by 5 bases, leaving 9 bases between them. The germline gives CDR1 SGHDT, CDR2 YYEEEE. The CDR3 runs 12 residues. CDR3 nucleotides: TGTGCCAGCAGCGCAACTCGGGAGACCCAGTACTTC. Amino acids: CASSATRETQYF.

The V call is TRBV5-6, the J call TRBJ2-5, with TRBD1 identical over 8 bases. CDR1 and CDR2 (germline): SGHDT, YYEEEE. Losses at the gene ends were 4 bases for V and 5 bases for J; bases not matched to a gene: 13. The CDR3 totals 16 residues. The CDR3 DNA reads TGTGCCAGCAGCGTGCTAGGGACAGGAGTATTGGAGACCCAGTACTTC. It is translated as CASSVLGTGVLETQYF.

This chain links TRBV30 with TRBJ1-3; 10 nucleotides match TRBD1. Germline V gene lookup returns CDR1 GTSNPN and CDR2 SVGIG (reference sequence). V shed 3 bases, J shed 2 bases, and the junction held 1 base outside the gene matches. This CDR3 is built from 14 residues. The CDR3 bases are TGTGCCTGGAGAGGGACAGGGGCTGGAAACACCATATATTTT. It encodes CAWRGTGAGNTIYF.

This clone was seen a handful of times. The DNA for the CDR3 is TGTGCCAGCATGATACTTATCACCGGGGAGCTGTTTTTT. Amino acid sequence: CASMILITGELFF. J is TRBJ2-2 and V is TRBV5-4; D ambiguous. V dropped 6 bases and J dropped 4 bases, with 10 bases sitting between them. Germline values: CDR1 SGHNT, CDR2 YYREEE (reference sequence). This CDR3 comprises 13 residues. The full variable domain, with the rest looked up from reference TRBV5-4 and TRBJ2-2, is ETGVTQSPTHLIKTRGQQVTLRCSSQSGHNTVSWYQQALGQGPQFIFQYYREEENGRGNFPPRFSGLQFPNYSSELNVNALELDDSALYLCASMILITGELFFGEGSRLTVL.

Of note for this clone: Other nucleotide sequences from this sample produce the same CDR3. The chain joins TRBV18 to TRBJ1-1; D ambiguous. V lost 4 bases, J lost 1 base, and 7 bases lay in between. The CDR3 is 13 residues long. Germline lookup yields CDR1 KGHSH and CDR2 LQKENI. In nucleotides, the CDR3 is TGTGCCAGCTCACTGGGCCAGAACACTGAAGCTTTCTTT. Translation gives CASSLGQNTEAFF.

This clone was seen more than once but under ten times. The genes are TRBV28 and TRBJ2-3; TRBD2 agrees at 7 bases. Germline V gene data show CDR1 as MDHEN and CDR2 as SYDVKM. CDR3 size: 15 residues. V trimming: 5 bases; J trimming: 1 base; junction bases outside the gene matches: 6. As DNA, the CDR3 is TGTGCCAGCAGTGGGGGGGACCAGGGCACAGATACGCAGTATTTT. Translation: CASSGGDQGTDTQYF.

The chain uses TRBV7-6 and TRBJ2-7; 7 bases align to TRBD1. CDR1 is SGHVS and CDR2 is FNYEAQ in the germline V gene. There are 13 residues in the CDR3. V trimming: 7 bases; J trimming: 0 bases; junction bases outside the gene matches: 3. This CDR3 reads CASMGQSSYEQYF. In DNA form, the CDR3 reads TGTGCCAGCATGGGACAGAGCTCCTACGAGCAGTACTTC.

The chain recombines TRBV9 with TRBJ2-1; 11 bases are a match to TRBD2. J lost 5 bases, V lost 2 bases, and 0 bases had no gene match. Germline V gene lookup returns CDR1 SGDLS and CDR2 YYNGEE. The CDR3 extends over 14 amino acids. CDR3 region: CASSVGLADNEQFF. The CDR3 DNA is TGTGCCAGCAGCGTGGGACTAGCGGACAATGAGCAGTTCTTC.

Written as DNA, the CDR3 is TGCGCCAGCAGCTTGGAGGCGCAGGGGTTATCCTACGAGCAGTACTTC. Its translation: CASSLEAQGLSYEQYF. J is TRBJ2-7 and V is TRBV5-1; D perhaps matches TRBD1 (6 bases). V dropped 0 bases and J dropped 1 base, with 14 bases sitting between them. The CDR3 extends over 16 amino acids. Germline V gene lookup returns CDR1 SGHRS and CDR2 YFSETQ.

The chain employs TRBV29-1 and TRBJ2-2; D is possibly TRBD2 (6 bases). Trimming cost V 7 bases and J 8 bases, with 23 bases left between them. The CDR3 totals 15 residues. CDR1 is SQVTM, CDR2 ANQGSEA, per germline. CDR3 residues: CSAAKTPGAPGELFF. CDR3 nucleotide sequence: TGCAGCGCCGCCAAGACACCGGGAGCCCCAGGGGAGCTGTTTTTT.

The chain employs TRBV7-2 and TRBJ2-1; D gene ambiguous. CDR3 size: 13 residues. The germline V gene has CDR1 SGHTA and CDR2 FQGNSA. The V end was cut by 5 bases, the J end by 6 bases, with 11 bases between. CDR3 sequence (DNA): TGTGCCAGCAGCGGCAATGCGGTCAATGAGCAGTTCTTC. This codes for CASSGNAVNEQFF.